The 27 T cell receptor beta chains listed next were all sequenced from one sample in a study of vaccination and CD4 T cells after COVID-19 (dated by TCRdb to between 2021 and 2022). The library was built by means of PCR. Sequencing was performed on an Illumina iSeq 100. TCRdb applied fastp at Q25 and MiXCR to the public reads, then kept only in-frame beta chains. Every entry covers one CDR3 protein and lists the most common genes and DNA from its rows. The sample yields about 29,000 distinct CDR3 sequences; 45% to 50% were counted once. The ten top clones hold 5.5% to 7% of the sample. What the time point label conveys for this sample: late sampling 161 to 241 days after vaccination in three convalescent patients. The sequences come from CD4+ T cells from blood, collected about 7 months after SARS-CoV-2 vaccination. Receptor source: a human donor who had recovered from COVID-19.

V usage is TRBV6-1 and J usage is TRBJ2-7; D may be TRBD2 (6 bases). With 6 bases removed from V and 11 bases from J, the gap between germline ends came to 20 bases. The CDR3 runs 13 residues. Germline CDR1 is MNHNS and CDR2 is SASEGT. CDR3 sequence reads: CASRDYDKLREYF. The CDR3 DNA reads TGTGCCAGCAGGGACTACGATAAGCTCCGGGAGTACTTC.

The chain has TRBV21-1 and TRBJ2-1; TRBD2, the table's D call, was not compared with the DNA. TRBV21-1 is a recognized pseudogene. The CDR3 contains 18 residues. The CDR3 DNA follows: TGTGCCAGCAGCTCCCAGGGGCTAGCGGGCCCCTCCTACAATGAGCAGTTCTTC. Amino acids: CASSSQGLAGPSYNEQFF.

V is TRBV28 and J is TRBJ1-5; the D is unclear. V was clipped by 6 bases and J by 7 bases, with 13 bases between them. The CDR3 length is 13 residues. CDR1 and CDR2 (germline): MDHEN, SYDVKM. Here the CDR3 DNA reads TGTGCCAGCAGGCAGGTTTTGGACCAGCCCCAGCATTTT. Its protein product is CASRQVLDQPQHF.

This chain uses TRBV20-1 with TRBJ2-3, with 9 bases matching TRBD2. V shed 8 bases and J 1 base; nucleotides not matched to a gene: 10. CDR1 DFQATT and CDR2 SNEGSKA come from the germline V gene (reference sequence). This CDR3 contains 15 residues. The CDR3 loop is CSPAGQREGTDTQYF. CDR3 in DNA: TGCAGTCCGGCTGGGCAGCGGGAGGGCACAGATACGCAGTATTTT.

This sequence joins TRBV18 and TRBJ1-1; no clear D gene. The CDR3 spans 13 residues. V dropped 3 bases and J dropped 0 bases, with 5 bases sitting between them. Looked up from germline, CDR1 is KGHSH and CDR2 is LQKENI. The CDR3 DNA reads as TGTGCCAGCTCACCGTATGTGAACACTGAAGCTTTCTTT. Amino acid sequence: CASSPYVNTEAFF.

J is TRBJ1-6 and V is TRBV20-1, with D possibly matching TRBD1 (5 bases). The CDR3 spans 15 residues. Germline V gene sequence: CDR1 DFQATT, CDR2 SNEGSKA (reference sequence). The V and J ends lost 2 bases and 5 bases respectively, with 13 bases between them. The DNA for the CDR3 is TGCAGTGCTAGAAAAGGGGATTTCGATAATTCACCCCTCCACTTT. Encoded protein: CSARKGDFDNSPLHF.

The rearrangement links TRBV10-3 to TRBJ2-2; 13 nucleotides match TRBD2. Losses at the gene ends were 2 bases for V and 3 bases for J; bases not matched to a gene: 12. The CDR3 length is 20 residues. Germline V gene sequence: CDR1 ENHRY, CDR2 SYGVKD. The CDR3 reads CAISEPSGTSGASYTGELFF. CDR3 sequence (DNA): TGTGCCATCAGTGAGCCGAGCGGGACTAGCGGGGCCTCGTACACCGGGGAGCTGTTTTTT.

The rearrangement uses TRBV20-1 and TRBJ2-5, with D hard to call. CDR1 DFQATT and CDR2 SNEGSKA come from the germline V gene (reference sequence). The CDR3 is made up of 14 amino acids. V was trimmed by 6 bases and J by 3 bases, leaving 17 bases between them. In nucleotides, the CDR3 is TGCAGTGCGAGTCGTTTCGGTGAAAAAGAGACCCAGTACTTC. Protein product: CSASRFGEKETQYF.

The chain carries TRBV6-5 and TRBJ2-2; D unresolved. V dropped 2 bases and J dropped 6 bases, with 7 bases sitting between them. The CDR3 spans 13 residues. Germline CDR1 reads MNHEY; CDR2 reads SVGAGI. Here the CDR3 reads CASSYSHAGELFF. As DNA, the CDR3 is TGTGCCAGCAGTTACAGCCACGCCGGGGAGCTGTTTTTT.

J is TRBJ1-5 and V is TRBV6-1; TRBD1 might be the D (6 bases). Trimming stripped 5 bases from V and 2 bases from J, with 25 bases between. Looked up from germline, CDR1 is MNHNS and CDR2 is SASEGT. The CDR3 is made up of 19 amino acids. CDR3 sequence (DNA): TGTGCCAGCAGTCACCTCCCCTGGACTGAGGGGGTAGGCAATCAGCCCCAGCATTTT. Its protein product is CASSHLPWTEGVGNQPQHF.

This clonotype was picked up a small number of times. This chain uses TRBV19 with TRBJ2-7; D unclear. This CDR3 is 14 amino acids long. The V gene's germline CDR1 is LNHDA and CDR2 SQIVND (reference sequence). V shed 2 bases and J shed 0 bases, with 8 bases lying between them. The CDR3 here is CASSISVNSYEQYF. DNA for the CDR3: TGTGCCAGTAGTATATCGGTCAACTCCTACGAGCAGTACTTC.

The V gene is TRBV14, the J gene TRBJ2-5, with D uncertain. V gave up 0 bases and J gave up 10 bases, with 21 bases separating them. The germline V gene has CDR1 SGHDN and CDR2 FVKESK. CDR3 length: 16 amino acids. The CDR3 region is CASSQDLGIGESFQYF. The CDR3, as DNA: TGTGCCAGCAGCCAAGATCTCGGTATTGGTGAATCGTTCCAGTACTTC.

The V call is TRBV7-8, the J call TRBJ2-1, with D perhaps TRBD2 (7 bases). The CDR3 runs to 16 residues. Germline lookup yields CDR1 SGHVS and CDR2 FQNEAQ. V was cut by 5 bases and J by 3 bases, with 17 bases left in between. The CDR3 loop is CASSPGGGSIYNEQFF. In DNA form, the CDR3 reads TGTGCCAGCAGCCCCGGGGGCGGGAGTATCTACAATGAGCAGTTCTTC.

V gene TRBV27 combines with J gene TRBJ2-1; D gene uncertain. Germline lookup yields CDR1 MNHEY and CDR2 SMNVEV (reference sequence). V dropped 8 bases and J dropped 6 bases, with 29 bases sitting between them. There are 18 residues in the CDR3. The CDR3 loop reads CASAQVPLQVRERNEQFF. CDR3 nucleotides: TGTGCCAGCGCCCAGGTTCCTCTTCAAGTGCGTGAACGCAATGAGCAGTTCTTC.

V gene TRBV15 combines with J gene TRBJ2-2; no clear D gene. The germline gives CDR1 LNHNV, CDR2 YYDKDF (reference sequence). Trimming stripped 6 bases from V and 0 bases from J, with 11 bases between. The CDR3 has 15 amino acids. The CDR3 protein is CATSEWVANTGELFF. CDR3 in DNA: TGTGCCACCAGTGAATGGGTAGCGAACACCGGGGAGCTGTTTTTT. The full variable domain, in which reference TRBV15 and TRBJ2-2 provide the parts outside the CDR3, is DAMVIQNPRYQVTQFGKPVTLSCSQTLNHNVMYWYQQKSSQAPKLLFHYYDKDFNNEADTPDNFQSRRPNTSFCFLDIRSPGLGDTAMYLCATSEWVANTGELFFGEGSRLTVL.

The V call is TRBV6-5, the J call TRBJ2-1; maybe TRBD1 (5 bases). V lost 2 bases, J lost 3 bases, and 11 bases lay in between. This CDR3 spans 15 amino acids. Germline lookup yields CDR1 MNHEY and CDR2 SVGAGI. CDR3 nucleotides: TGTGCCAGCAGTTACAGGGGTCCCCTCTACAATGAGCAGTTCTTC. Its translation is CASSYRGPLYNEQFF.

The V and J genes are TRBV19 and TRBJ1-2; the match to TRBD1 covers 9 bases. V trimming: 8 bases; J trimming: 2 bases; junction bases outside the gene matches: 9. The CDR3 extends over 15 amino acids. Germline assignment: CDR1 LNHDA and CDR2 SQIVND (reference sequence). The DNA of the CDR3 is TGTGCCAGTTTGGCCCCGGGACAGGGAAACTATGGCTACACCTTC. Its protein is CASLAPGQGNYGYTF.

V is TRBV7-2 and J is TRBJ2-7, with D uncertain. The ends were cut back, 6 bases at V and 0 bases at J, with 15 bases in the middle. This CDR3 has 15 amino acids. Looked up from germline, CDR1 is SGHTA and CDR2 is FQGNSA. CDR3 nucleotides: TGTGCCAGCAGAGCACCCAACTCACACTCCTACGAGCAGTACTTC. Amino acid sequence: CASRAPNSHSYEQYF.

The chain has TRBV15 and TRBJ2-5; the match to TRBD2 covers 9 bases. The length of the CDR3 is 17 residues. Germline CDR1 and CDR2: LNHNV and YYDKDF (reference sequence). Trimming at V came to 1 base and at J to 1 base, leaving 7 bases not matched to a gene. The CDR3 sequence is CATSRVRAGGAQETQYF. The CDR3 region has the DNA TGTGCCACCAGCAGAGTAAGGGCGGGAGGGGCCCAAGAGACCCAGTACTTC.

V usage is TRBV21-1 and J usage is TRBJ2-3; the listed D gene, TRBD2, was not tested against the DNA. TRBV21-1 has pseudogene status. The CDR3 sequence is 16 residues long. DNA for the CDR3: TGTGCCAGCAGCAATCATGGGCTAGCGGGAACAGATACGCAGTATTTT. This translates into CASSNHGLAGTDTQYF.

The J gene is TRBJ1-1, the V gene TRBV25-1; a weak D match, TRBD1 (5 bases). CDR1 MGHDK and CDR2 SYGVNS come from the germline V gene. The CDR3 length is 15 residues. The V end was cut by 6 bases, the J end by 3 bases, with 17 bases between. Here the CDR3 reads CASSAAGLWYTEAFF. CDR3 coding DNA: TGTGCCAGCAGCGCGGCGGGACTTTGGTACACTGAAGCTTTCTTT.

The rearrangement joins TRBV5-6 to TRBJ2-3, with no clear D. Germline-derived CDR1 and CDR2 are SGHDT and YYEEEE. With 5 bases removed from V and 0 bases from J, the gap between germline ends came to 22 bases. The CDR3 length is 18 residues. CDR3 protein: CASSQGKGRTASTDTQYF. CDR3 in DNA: TGTGCCAGCAGTCAAGGGAAGGGAAGAACCGCAAGCACAGATACGCAGTATTTT.

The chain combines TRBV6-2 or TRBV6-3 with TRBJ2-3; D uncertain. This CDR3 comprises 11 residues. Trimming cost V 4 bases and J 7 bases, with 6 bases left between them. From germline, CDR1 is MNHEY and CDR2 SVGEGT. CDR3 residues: CASSSMNTQYF. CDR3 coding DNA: TGTGCCAGCAGTTCCATGAATACGCAGTATTTT.

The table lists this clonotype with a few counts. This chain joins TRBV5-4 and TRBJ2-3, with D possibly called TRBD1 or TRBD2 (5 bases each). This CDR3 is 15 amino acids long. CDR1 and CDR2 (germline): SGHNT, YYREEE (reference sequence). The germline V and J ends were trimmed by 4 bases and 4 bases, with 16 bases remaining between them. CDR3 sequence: CASSPRAGPPDTQYF. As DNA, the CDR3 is TGTGCCAGCAGCCCGCGGGCAGGGCCTCCAGATACGCAGTATTTT.

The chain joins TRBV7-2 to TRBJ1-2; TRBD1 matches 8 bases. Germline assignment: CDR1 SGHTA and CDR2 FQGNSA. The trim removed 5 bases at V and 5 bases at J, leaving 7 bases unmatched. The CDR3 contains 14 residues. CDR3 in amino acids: CTSSRGQGGYGYTF. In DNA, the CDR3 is TGTACCAGCAGCCGAGGACAGGGCGGATATGGCTACACCTTC.

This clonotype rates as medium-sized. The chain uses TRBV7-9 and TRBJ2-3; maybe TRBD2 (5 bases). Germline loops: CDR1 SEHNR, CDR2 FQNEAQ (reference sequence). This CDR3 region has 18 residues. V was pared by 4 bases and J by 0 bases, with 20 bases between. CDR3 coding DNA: TGTGCCAGCAGCTCCCCGGACTGGTTGATCTCTAGCACAGATACGCAGTATTTT. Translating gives CASSSPDWLISSTDTQYF.

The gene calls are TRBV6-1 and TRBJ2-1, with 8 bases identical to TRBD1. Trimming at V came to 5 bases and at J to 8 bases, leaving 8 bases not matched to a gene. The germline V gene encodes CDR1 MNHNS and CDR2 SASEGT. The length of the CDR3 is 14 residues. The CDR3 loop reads CASSRPTGVDEQFF. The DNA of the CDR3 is TGTGCCAGCAGTAGACCGACAGGGGTTGATGAGCAGTTCTTC.